The rows below give T cell receptor beta chains drawn from one sample of a study of human T cells and chemical hapten exposure. TCRdb independently ran MiXCR on the RACE reads; one entry per CDR3 protein. The sample lists 240,000 or so distinct CDR3 sequences, around 9.3% occurring once. The starting material was whole blood, obtained in connection with sensitization to the hapten diphenylcyclopropenone (DPC). These receptors were taken from a woman between 40 and 55 years old with alopecia areata. Some clones in this sample may be carry-over from other donors' samples. CDR3s include the opening cysteine and the closing phenylalanine or tryptophan. D genes are given only for firm matches. Clone size appears in some rows only: once, few, many, or a class for an expanded clone.

cdr3_length	j_call	clone_size	v_call	d_call	cdr3_aa	cdr3_nt
14	TRBJ2-2	few	TRBV27	-	CASSLSYSTGELFF	TGTGCCAGCAGTTTATCGTATAGCACCGGGGAGCTGTTTTTT
16	TRBJ2-4	few	TRBV28	-	CASSPGSAGGKNIQYF	TGTGCCAGCAGCCCAGGGTCAGCAGGGGGGAAAAACATTCAGTACTTC
15	TRBJ2-5	many	TRBV20-1	TRBD2	CSARIGLAESETQYF	TGCAGTGCTAGAATCGGTCTAGCGGAATCAGAGACCCAGTACTTC
15	TRBJ2-1	few	TRBV6-5	-	CASSYQGGLNNEQFF	TGTGCCAGCAGTTACCAGGGGGGGTTGAACAATGAGCAGTTCTTC
14	TRBJ2-5	-	TRBV6-2/TRBV6-3	-	CASRPTGPRETQYF	TGTGCCAGCAGACCCACTGGCCCCCGGGAGACCCAGTACTTC
17	TRBJ1-2	-	TRBV10-3	-	CAISEMEGRRSNYGYTF	TGTGCCATCAGTGAGATGGAGGGTCGTCGGTCTAACTATGGCTACACCTTC
15	TRBJ2-1	few	TRBV7-2	TRBD2	CASSFGLAGGFEQFF	TGTGCCAGCAGCTTCGGACTAGCGGGAGGGTTTGAGCAGTTCTTC
15	TRBJ1-5	-	TRBV2	TRBD1	CASSPTGRQGQPQHF	TGTGCCAGCAGCCCGACAGGGAGGCAAGGACAGCCCCAGCATTTT
16	TRBJ2-3	-	TRBV6-2/TRBV6-3	-	CASSFTGRVSGDTQYF	TGTGCCAGCAGTTTTACAGGGCGGGTAAGCGGAGATACGCAGTATTTT
14	TRBJ2-5	-	TRBV12-3/TRBV12-4	TRBD2	CASSKPGLQETQYF	TGTGCCAGCAGTAAACCGGGACTACAAGAGACCCAGTACTTC
15	TRBJ2-1	-	TRBV10-3	TRBD2	CAISESLAGTNEQFF	TGTGCCATCAGTGAGTCTCTAGCGGGGACCAATGAGCAGTTCTTC
14	TRBJ2-7	few	TRBV28	-	CASSWGTFSYEQYF	TGTGCCAGCAGTTGGGGGACGTTCTCCTACGAGCAGTACTTC
12	TRBJ2-1	few	TRBV12-3/TRBV12-4	TRBD1	CASGQEYNEQFF	TGTGCCTCGGGACAGGAGTACAATGAGCAGTTCTTC
11	TRBJ1-2	many	TRBV29-1	TRBD1	CSVWDSYGYTF	TGCAGCGTTTGGGACAGCTATGGCTACACCTTC
13	TRBJ1-5	-	TRBV6-1	-	CASSTLSGQPQHF	TGTGCCAGCAGCACACTTTCGGGGCAGCCCCAGCATTTT